Listed below are T cell receptor beta chains from one sample, sequenced in a study of cytomegalovirus exposure and HLA in healthy donors. Clones were read by immunoSEQ multiplex PCR, and TCRdb kept only the in-frame ones, dropping some. This repertoire shows about 98,000 clones, 74% found once; its top ten account for under 2%. Sequenced input: PBMCs. These receptors were obtained from a male donor in good health and CMV-seronegative. Both conserved end residues are part of each CDR3. The D gene is left open where the match is weak. Size values are once, few and many counts, or a class for expanded clones, and some rows have none.

clone_size v_call d_call cdr3_aa
- TRBV5-6 TRBD1 CASSRTGSYGYTF
- TRBV27 TRBD2 CASSSGTSGSSTQYF
few TRBV14 TRBD1 CASSQALGQPVLPATNEKLFF
- TRBV7-2 TRBD1 CASSSRGQGGGYGYTF
- TRBV11-2 - CASSFSNRGETQYF
- TRBV19 TRBD2 CASSHGTTGEQFF
- TRBV6-5 TRBD1 CASSYGTGVGNNEQFF
- TRBV25-1 - CASSGGTPTNYGYTF
- TRBV11-1 TRBD1 CASSRGQWDTGELFF
- TRBV7-9 TRBD1 CASMPGGQGITEAFF
- TRBV5-1 - CASAENNEQFF
- TRBV28 - CASPRGSGQETQYF
- TRBV5-1 TRBD1 CASRGGQQETQYF
few TRBV6-1 - CASNQGRYNEQFF
few TRBV28 - CASMGGTEAFF
few TRBV11-3 - CASSLGGSTDTQYF
few TRBV10-3 TRBD2 CAISPGLAGGYEQYF
few TRBV27 TRBD1 CASSPGTGRNTEAFF
- TRBV5-1 - CASSLGLAAKDTQYF
few TRBV28 TRBD1 CASSVPQGFTTDMNTEAFF
- TRBV25-1 - CASSEALANTEAFF
- TRBV10-3 TRBD1 CAISVSGGQGSYGYTF
- TRBV27 TRBD1 CASSFDRGPYEQYF
- TRBV5-4 TRBD1 CASSPTGGLGTDTQYF
- TRBV6-4 TRBD2 CASSEGGRSAGELFF
- TRBV4-1 TRBD1 CASSHAGTGGSGELFF
- TRBV2 TRBD1 CASSMTGSETYNEQFF
- TRBV5-1 - CASSLAPSVTEQYF
- TRBV9 TRBD1 CASSARTGGNEQYF
- TRBV5-5 TRBD2 CASSGMGRAGVETQYF
- TRBV28 - CASSSRIRHGQGKFNWYEKLFF
- TRBV7-9 - CASSSALNYGYTF
- TRBV27 - CASSLYGGGAKNIQYF
- TRBV9 TRBD1 CASTREGQATKGRQYEENTEAFF
- TRBV10-3 TRBD1 CAISAGQGPHLYEQYF
- TRBV5-6 TRBD2 CASSKSGTSVRTQYF
once TRBV9 - CASSVSPVYEQYF
- TRBV30 TRBD1 CAWSDPRDRREKLFF
- TRBV5-1 - CASSPLTTNTGELFF
- TRBV7-6 - CASSLSDRSYEQYF
- TRBV28 - CASGGNYGYTF
- TRBV28 - CASLSANTEAFF
- TRBV7-8 TRBD2 CASSFIRGLADQKTYNEQFF
- TRBV20-1 - CSARAPGEQYF
- TRBV10-2 - CASSARADEQYF
- TRBV6-5 TRBD1 CASSYSRGQHLYEQYF
- TRBV6-5 - CASGVRGGEQFF
few TRBV9 TRBD1 CASSLGTGASSTDTQYF
- TRBV9 - CASSVESGNTMDEQYF
- TRBV7-9 TRBD1 CASSPGTVYEQYF
- TRBV19 TRBD1 CASRGQSSKTQYF
once TRBV6-6 TRBD2 CASSPSGAYNEQFF
- TRBV15 TRBD2 CATSRIILAGYNEQFF
- TRBV5-1 - CASIGGAYEQYF
- TRBV5-4 - CASSSRENSYNEQFF
few TRBV6-5 - CASSYSGGVTDTQYF